Listed below are T cell receptor beta chains from one sample, sequenced in a study of T cell repertoires in MIS-A myocarditis. Sequencing was performed with immunoSEQ multiplex PCR; in TCRdb, only in-frame clones are kept and a portion is missing. This table holds 15,000 or so clones, about 74% found once. Specimen: left ventricle heart tissue obtained at autopsy. These TCRs come from a man aged 18 to 29 with fulminant myocarditis from multisystem inflammatory syndrome in adults (MIS-A) after COVID-19. Each CDR3 is given with its conserved first and last residue. Fields, in order: D gene, J gene, V gene, CDR3 length, clone size, CDR3 protein, CDR3 DNA. A D gene is named only where the DNA matches it firmly. Clone size is given for some rows only: seen once, a few or many times, or a class if the clone is expanded.

>-|TRBJ1-2|TRBV4-2|15|-
CASSPRDTTNYGYTF
TGTGCCAGCAGCCCACGGGACACCACTAACTATGGCTACACCTTC
>-|TRBJ2-2|TRBV9|13|-
CASRGTPGGELFF
TGTGCCAGCAGAGGGACCCCGGGCGGGGAGCTGTTTTTT
>-|TRBJ2-7|TRBV10-3|13|-
CAISESESYEQYF
TGTGCCATCAGTGAGTCCGAATCCTACGAGCAGTACTTC
>-|TRBJ2-5|TRBV12-3/TRBV12-4|12|-
CASTSTGETQYF
TGTGCCAGCACCTCGACGGGAGAGACCCAGTACTTC
>TRBD1|TRBJ1-4|TRBV2|13|-
CASRDRVREKLFF
TGTGCCAGCAGGGACAGGGTCCGGGAAAAACTGTTTTTT
>TRBD2|TRBJ2-2|TRBV19|16|-
CASSPARTSGRGELFF
TGTGCCAGTAGCCCTGCTCGGACTAGCGGGAGAGGGGAGCTGTTTTTT
>TRBD1|TRBJ2-2|TRBV27|15|-
CASSFSGTGSGELFF
TGTGCCAGCAGTTTCAGCGGGACAGGGTCCGGGGAGCTGTTTTTT
>-|TRBJ1-2|TRBV2|13|few
CASSEGERHGYTF
TGTGCCAGCAGTGAAGGGGAACGACATGGCTACACCTTC
>-|TRBJ1-3|TRBV3-1/TRBV3-2|15|-
CASSQIRGSGNTIYF
TGTGCCAGCAGCCAAATCAGGGGATCGGGAAACACCATATATTTT
>-|TRBJ1-1|TRBV6-2/TRBV6-3|14|-
CASSYIQGRAEAFF
TGTGCCAGCAGTTACATCCAGGGGCGGGCTGAAGCTTTCTTT
>TRBD1|TRBJ2-2|TRBV28|16|-
CASRNDRGYNTGELFF
TGTGCCAGCAGGAATGACAGGGGGTATAACACCGGGGAGCTGTTTTTT
>TRBD1|TRBJ1-4|TRBV19|13|few
CASSINRGEKLFF
TGTGCCAGTAGTATTAACAGGGGAGAAAAACTGTTTTTT
>-|TRBJ1-6|TRBV7-8|17|-
CASSLESVGSYNSPLHF
TGTGCCAGCAGCTTAGAATCGGTGGGCTCCTATAATTCACCCCTCCACTTT
>-|TRBJ1-3|TRBV4-1|17|-
CASSPTSGAGTGNTIYF
TGCGCCAGCAGCCCCACGTCCGGGGCAGGGACTGGAAACACCATATATTTT
>TRBD1|TRBJ2-1|TRBV11-3|16|-
CASSLGGQVIYNEQFF
TGTGCCAGCAGCTTAGGGGGACAGGTCATCTACAATGAGCAGTTCTTC
>-|TRBJ2-1|TRBV5-4|14|few
CASSSMGSYNEQFF
TGTGCCAGCAGCTCGATGGGTTCCTACAATGAGCAGTTCTTC
>-|TRBJ1-3|TRBV11-2|13|-
CASSPSSGNTIYF
TGTGCCAGCAGCCCGAGCTCTGGAAACACCATATATTTT
>-|TRBJ2-7|TRBV5-4|14|-
CASSHRTGTYEQYF
TGTGCCAGCAGCCATAGAACAGGAACCTACGAGCAGTACTTC
>-|TRBJ2-5|TRBV12-2|17|-
CASRLAHPEKVRETQYF
TGTGCAAGTCGCTTAGCGCACCCGGAGAAGGTCCGGGAGACCCAGTACTTC